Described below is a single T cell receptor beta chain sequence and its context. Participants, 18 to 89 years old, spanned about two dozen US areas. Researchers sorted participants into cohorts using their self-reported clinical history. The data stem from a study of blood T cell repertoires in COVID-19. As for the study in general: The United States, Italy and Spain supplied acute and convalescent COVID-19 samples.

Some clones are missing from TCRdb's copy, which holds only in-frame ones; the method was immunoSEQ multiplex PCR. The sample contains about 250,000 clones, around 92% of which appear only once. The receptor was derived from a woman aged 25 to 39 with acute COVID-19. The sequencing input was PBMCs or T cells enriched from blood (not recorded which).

The CDR3 reads CASSEGHVYEQYF. DNA for the CDR3: TGTGCCAGCAGTGAGGGACATGTCTACGAGCAGTACTTC. The chain is built from TRBV2 and TRBJ2-7; D perhaps matches TRBD1 (6 bases). Germline assignment: CDR1 SNHLY and CDR2 FYNNEI. With 3 bases removed from V and 3 bases from J, the gap between germline ends came to 9 bases. The CDR3 loop spans 13 amino acids.